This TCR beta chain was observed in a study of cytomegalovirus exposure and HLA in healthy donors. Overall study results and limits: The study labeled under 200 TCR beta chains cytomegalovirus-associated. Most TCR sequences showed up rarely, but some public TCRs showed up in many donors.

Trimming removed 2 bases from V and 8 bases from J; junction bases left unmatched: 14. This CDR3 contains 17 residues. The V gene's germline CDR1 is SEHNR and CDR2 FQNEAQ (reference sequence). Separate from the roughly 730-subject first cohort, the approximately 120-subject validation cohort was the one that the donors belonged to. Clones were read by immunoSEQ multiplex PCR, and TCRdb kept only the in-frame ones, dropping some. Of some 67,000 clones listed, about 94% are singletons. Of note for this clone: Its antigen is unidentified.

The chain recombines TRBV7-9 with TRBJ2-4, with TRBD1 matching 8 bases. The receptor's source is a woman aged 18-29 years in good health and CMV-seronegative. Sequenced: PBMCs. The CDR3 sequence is CASSLLGRDRWGDIQYF. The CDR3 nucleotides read TGTGCCAGCAGCTTACTCGGCCGGGACAGGTGGGGTGACATTCAGTACTTC. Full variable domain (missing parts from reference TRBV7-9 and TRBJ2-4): DTGVSQNPRHKITKRGQNVTFRCDPISEHNRLYWYRQTLGQGPEFLTYFQNEAQLEKSRLLSDRFSAERPKGSFSTLEIQRTEQGDSAMYLCASSLLGRDRWGDIQYFGAGTRLSVL.